This entry lists 15 T cell receptor beta chains sequenced from one sample in a study of OX40 agonist ivuxolimab in advanced cancers. Sequenced by immunoSEQ multiplex PCR; TCRdb stores in-frame clones only, minus some. This sample has tens of thousands of clones; 80% to 95% occur once, and the top ten carry around 2.2%. The source was CD4+ or CD8+ T cells sorted from blood, collected in a trial of the OX40 agonist ivuxolimab. The receptor source for this set is an adult with an advanced solid tumor such as melanoma, head and neck, liver or kidney cancer.

V and J are TRBV5-1 and TRBJ2-2; D is undetermined. Germline CDR1 and CDR2: SGHRS and YFSETQ. The CDR3 loop spans 13 amino acids. The V gene lost 7 bases and the J gene lost 6 bases, with 13 bases spanning the gap. This chain's CDR3 is CASAEVGPGELFF. CDR3 DNA: TGCGCCAGCGCCGAAGTAGGGCCCGGGGAGCTGTTTTTT.

The rearrangement links TRBV27 to TRBJ2-1; a possible D gene is TRBD1 (6 bases). The length of the CDR3 is 13 residues. CDR1 and CDR2 (germline): MNHEY, SMNVEV (reference sequence). Trimming removed 8 bases at V and 9 bases at J, with 17 bases between. CDR3 in amino acids: CASRRTGDTEQFF. CDR3 in DNA: TGTGCCAGCCGGAGGACCGGGGACACTGAGCAGTTCTTC.

This sequence joins TRBV19 and TRBJ2-7; D ambiguous. Trimming removed 7 bases from V and 1 base from J, with 14 bases in between. The germline CDR1 and CDR2 sequences are LNHDA and SQIVND (reference sequence). The CDR3 runs 14 residues. CDR3: CASKPGSSSYEQYF. In DNA, the CDR3 is TGTGCCAGTAAGCCAGGATCCTCATCCTACGAGCAGTACTTC.

The chain employs TRBV29-1 and TRBJ2-6; perhaps TRBD1 as D (6 bases). CDR3 length equals 16 residues. Germline V CDR1 and CDR2: SQVTM, ANQGSEA. V shed 7 bases and J shed 0 bases, with 16 bases lying between them. CDR3 sequence: CSASRDTDSGANVLTF. For the CDR3, the DNA is TGCAGCGCCTCCCGGGACACCGACTCTGGGGCCAACGTCCTGACTTTC.

The J gene is TRBJ1-1, the V gene TRBV5-1, with a weak D call TRBD1 (5 bases). CDR1 is SGHRS and CDR2 is YFSETQ in the germline V gene. This CDR3 has 14 residues. V was trimmed by 7 bases and J by 1 base, leaving 14 bases between them. The CDR3 sequence is CASGSGLANTEAFF. For the CDR3, the DNA is TGCGCCAGCGGATCGGGACTGGCGAACACTGAAGCTTTCTTT.

This clone has only one observation. The gene calls are TRBV21-1 and TRBJ2-2; the table's D call, TRBD2, was not checked against the DNA. TRBV21-1 is reported as a pseudogene. CDR3 length: 22 residues. The CDR3: CASSKEPAPGLAGPSYTGELFF. The CDR3 DNA reads TGTGCCAGCAGCAAAGAGCCTGCCCCCGGCCTAGCGGGCCCCAGTTACACCGGGGAGCTGTTTTTT.

This sequence joins TRBV4-2 and TRBJ1-2; 8 nucleotides line up with TRBD1. The length of the CDR3 is 14 residues. Germline CDR1 reads LGHNA; CDR2 reads YNFKEQ. Trimming at V came to 3 bases and at J to 2 bases, leaving 2 bases not matched to a gene. DNA of the CDR3: TGTGCCAGCAGCCAGGACAGGGAAAACTATGGCTACACCTTC. It is translated as CASSQDRENYGYTF.

J is TRBJ2-5 and V is TRBV7-2; D not resolved. Germline loops: CDR1 SGHTA, CDR2 FQGNSA. Trimming cost V 3 bases and J 5 bases, with 4 bases left between them. CDR3 size: 11 residues. CDR3: CASSLQETQYF. The CDR3 DNA reads as TGTGCCAGCAGCTTGCAGGAGACCCAGTACTTC.

The rearrangement joins TRBV6-5 to TRBJ1-2; TRBD1 aligns across 7 bases. Germline trimming cut 6 bases from V and 2 bases from J; bases unmatched to any gene: 9. The CDR3 has 15 residues. Germline CDR1 is MNHEY and CDR2 is SVGAGI. The CDR3 nucleotides are TGTGCCAGCAGAGGGGCCTTGGGACAGAACTATGGCTACACCTTC. This sequence encodes CASRGALGQNYGYTF.

This chain joins TRBV5-4 and TRBJ1-1; D might be TRBD1 (5 bases). The germline V gene has CDR1 SGHNT and CDR2 YYREEE (reference sequence). V lost 1 base and J 4 bases, leaving 8 bases between the germline ends. The CDR3 is 13 residues long. For the CDR3, the DNA is TGTGCCAGCAGCTTGCCCGGGGGCACTGAAGCTTTCTTT. Protein sequence: CASSLPGGTEAFF. Supplemented by reference TRBV5-4 and TRBJ1-1, the full variable domain reads ETGVTQSPTHLIKTRGQQVTLRCSSQSGHNTVSWYQQALGQGPQFIFQYYREEENGRGNFPPRFSGLQFPNYSSELNVNALELDDSALYLCASSLPGGTEAFFGQGTRLTVV.

This chain uses TRBV11-3 with TRBJ2-2; possible D gene TRBD2, 5 bases. The V end was cut by 5 bases, the J end by 4 bases, with 14 bases between. Germline V CDR1 and CDR2: SGHNT, YENEEA. The CDR3 sequence is 15 residues long. CDR3 protein: CASSPAQRATGELFF. As DNA, the CDR3 is TGTGCCAGCAGCCCGGCCCAGAGGGCCACCGGGGAGCTGTTTTTT.

The V and J genes are TRBV6-1 and TRBJ2-1; no clear D gene. Germline-derived CDR1 and CDR2 are MNHNS and SASEGT. The germline V and J ends were trimmed by 1 base and 0 bases, with 7 bases remaining between them. The CDR3 covers 15 residues. CDR3 region: CASSEDPSSYNEQFF. The CDR3 bases are TGTGCCAGCAGTGAAGACCCTAGCTCCTACAATGAGCAGTTCTTC.

The chain recombines TRBV7-3 with TRBJ2-7, with a weak D call TRBD2 (6 bases). V was shortened by 3 bases and J by 6 bases, with 15 bases between the two germline ends. The CDR3 spans 14 residues. Germline CDR1 is SGHTA and CDR2 is FQGTGA. The CDR3 DNA reads TGTGCCAGCAGCTTGGGGGGTATTCCGCGCGAGCAGTACTTC. Residues: CASSLGGIPREQYF.

CDR3 bases: TGTGCCAGTCGGCTTTCAGGGGGCAGAAACGAGCAGTACTTC. Its translation is CASRLSGGRNEQYF. The chain combines TRBV6-5 with TRBJ2-7, with TRBD1 matching 8 bases. The CDR3 length is 14 residues. CDR1 MNHEY and CDR2 SVGAGI come from the germline V gene. V lost 9 bases and J lost 5; bases outside the gene matches: 12.

The chain uses TRBV7-9 and TRBJ2-2; D might be TRBD1 (5 bases). V lost 4 bases and J lost 8, with 11 bases in between. This CDR3 region has 13 residues. Germline V gene sequence: CDR1 SEHNR, CDR2 FQNEAQ (reference sequence). The CDR3 loop reads CASSSTDGGELFF. CDR3 nucleotides: TGTGCCAGCAGCTCGACAGACGGAGGGGAGCTGTTTTTT.